Shown below are 25 T cell receptor beta chains from a single sample sequenced in a study of cytomegalovirus exposure and HLA in healthy donors (dated by TCRdb to about 2017). Library construction relied on the immunoSEQ multiplex PCR assay. The multiplex PCR relied on a mix of 60 forward primers for TCR Vbeta segments and 13 reverse primers for TCR Jbeta segments. Not all clones reach the TCRdb copy of this immuneACCESS table, which keeps in-frame sequences only. Checked studies attribute under half of the gap to unresolved V genes and leave the rest unexplained. For this sample the table gives fewer than 65,000 clones, of which about 80% were detected only once. The ten biggest clones cover 3% to 4% of the sample. Sequencing used PBMCs. The receptors shown here come from a woman between 40 and 55 years old in good health and CMV-seropositive.

V usage is TRBV5-6 and J usage is TRBJ2-3, with 9 nucleotides matching TRBD2. Looked up from germline, CDR1 is SGHDT and CDR2 is YYEEEE. The V segment lost 1 base and the J segment 5 bases; nucleotides outside the gene matches: 5. The length of the CDR3 is 15 residues. The CDR3 region is CASSLRGLAKDTQYF. In nucleotides, the CDR3 is TGTGCCAGCAGCTTGAGAGGACTAGCGAAAGATACGCAGTATTTT. The full variable domain, its missing parts supplied by reference TRBV5-6 and TRBJ2-3, is DAGVTQSPTHLIKTRGQQVTLRCSPKSGHDTVSWYQQALGQGPQFIFQYYEEEERQRGNFPDRFSGHQFPNYSSELNVNALLLGDSALYLCASSLRGLAKDTQYFGPGTRLTVL.

This rearrangement joins TRBV11-2 to TRBJ2-7; TRBD1 is a possible D gene (7 bases). V lost 11 bases to trimming and J lost 3 bases, with 23 bases between them. Germline V gene sequence: CDR1 SGHAT, CDR2 FQNNGV. This CDR3 region has 15 residues. The CDR3, as DNA: TGTGCCGTTGAGAGCTTACGACAGGGAGGCTACGAGCAGTACTTC. Protein product: CAVESLRQGGYEQYF.

This chain uses TRBV19 with TRBJ2-7, with D perhaps TRBD2 (5 bases). The V and J ends lost 5 bases and 4 bases respectively, with 21 bases between them. The CDR3 spans 16 residues. Germline V gives CDR1 LNHDA, CDR2 SQIVND (reference sequence). Written as DNA, the CDR3 is TGTGCCAGTAGTCCAACCTCTGGACGGGGATCGTACGAGCAGTACTTC. This gives the protein CASSPTSGRGSYEQYF.

This clone was recorded once. The rearrangement joins TRBV5-1 to TRBJ2-7, with D unclear. V shed 4 bases and J shed 12 bases, with 20 bases lying between them. The CDR3 spans 13 residues. From germline, CDR1 is SGHRS and CDR2 YFSETQ. The CDR3 nucleotides are TGCGCCAGCAGCCCCAGTTCCCAACAGTACCTGTACTTC. Translation gives CASSPSSQQYLYF.

The chain links TRBV7-9 to TRBJ2-7; the D is unclear. The germline V gene has CDR1 SEHNR and CDR2 FQNEAQ (reference sequence). The CDR3 runs to 13 residues. V shed 5 bases and J shed 1 base, with 9 bases lying between them. In nucleotides, the CDR3 is TGTGCCAGCAGCCCCCGCCTATCCTACGAGCAGTACTTC. Amino acid sequence: CASSPRLSYEQYF.

This chain connects TRBV5-6 to TRBJ2-2; 9 nucleotides match TRBD2. The CDR3 has 17 residues. Germline V gene lookup returns CDR1 SGHDT and CDR2 YYEEEE. V lost 4 bases, J lost 3 bases, and 10 bases stayed unmatched. The CDR3 loop reads CASSLGGGGPDTGELFF. The DNA of the CDR3 is TGTGCCAGCAGCCTGGGCGGGGGGGGCCCTGACACCGGGGAGCTGTTTTTT.

This chain uses TRBV5-6 with TRBJ1-6; no clear D. Germline values: CDR1 SGHDT, CDR2 YYEEEE. Trimming removed 0 bases at V and 14 bases at J, with 6 bases between. This CDR3 is 11 amino acids long. DNA for the CDR3: TGTGCCAGCAGCTTGGGGCAGGCCCTCCACTTT. It yields the protein CASSLGQALHF.

The gene calls are TRBV7-3 and TRBJ2-1; unclear D gene. The CDR3 is 13 residues long. CDR1 and CDR2 (germline): SGHTA, FQGTGA. Trimming pared 2 bases from V and 6 bases from J, leaving 8 bases between. The CDR3 loop is CASSLLRGNEQFF. Written as DNA, the CDR3 is TGTGCCAGCAGCTTACTCCGCGGCAATGAGCAGTTCTTC. Together with reference TRBV7-3 and TRBJ2-1, the CDR3 gives the full variable domain: GAGVSQTPSNKVTEKGKYVELRCDPISGHTALYWYRQSLGQGPEFLIYFQGTGAADDSGLPNDRFFAVRPEGSVSTLKIQRTERGDSAVYLCASSLLRGNEQFFGPGTRLTVL.

The genes are TRBV27 and TRBJ1-1; 7 nucleotides line up with TRBD1. This CDR3 is built from 14 residues. J gave up 7 bases and V 3 bases, and 8 bases lay outside the gene matches. Germline V gene data show CDR1 as MNHEY and CDR2 as SMNVEV (reference sequence). The CDR3 nucleotides are TGTGCCAGCAGTTTGAGGACAGGTTCTAGTGAAGCTTTCTTT. Its protein product is CASSLRTGSSEAFF.

CDR3 in DNA: TGTGCCAGCACACGGACAGGGCCCAATTCACCCCTCCACTTT. It specifies CASTRTGPNSPLHF. V gene TRBV27 combines with J gene TRBJ1-6; 8 bases map to TRBD1. The V segment lost 7 bases and the J segment 7 bases; nucleotides outside the gene matches: 6. This CDR3 is 14 amino acids long. Germline V gene sequence: CDR1 MNHEY, CDR2 SMNVEV (reference sequence).

The V gene is TRBV5-1, the J gene TRBJ1-2; 7 bases map to TRBD1. The CDR3 has 13 residues. CDR1 and CDR2 from the germline V gene are SGHRS and YFSETQ. J was trimmed by 6 bases and V by 0 bases; bases with no gene match: 2. CDR3: CASSLEGGHGYTF. As DNA, the CDR3 is TGCGCCAGCAGCTTGGAAGGGGGCCATGGCTACACCTTC. Full variable domain (missing parts from reference TRBV5-1 and TRBJ1-2): KAGVTQTPRYLIKTRGQQVTLSCSPISGHRSVSWYQQTPGQGLQFLFEYFSETQRNKGNFPGRFSGRQFSNSRSEMNVSTLELGDSALYLCASSLEGGHGYTFGSGTRLTVV.

This clone was counted only a few times. The chain employs TRBV7-7 and TRBJ2-5; 7 nucleotides match TRBD2. The CDR3 is 12 residues long. CDR1 is SSHAT, CDR2 FNYEAQ, per germline (reference sequence). The CDR3 region is CATGEGAGAQYF. DNA of the CDR3: TGTGCTACCGGGGAGGGAGCTGGGGCCCAGTACTTC.

V is TRBV29-1 and J is TRBJ2-1; TRBD1 might be the D (5 bases). The CDR3 sequence is 12 residues long. CDR1 is SQVTM and CDR2 is ANQGSEA in the germline V gene. The V and J ends lost 6 bases and 5 bases respectively, with 11 bases between them. CDR3 DNA: TGCAGCGTCAAAAAGACAGACAATGAGCAGTTCTTC. Translated: CSVKKTDNEQFF.

The V gene is TRBV5-1, the J gene TRBJ2-1; 10 bases match TRBD2. Germline V CDR1 and CDR2: SGHRS, YFSETQ. V gave up 0 bases and J gave up 8 bases; unmatched junction bases: 8. The CDR3 spans 16 residues. The CDR3 protein is CASSLGNSGGVYEQFF. DNA of the CDR3: TGCGCCAGCAGCTTGGGGAACAGCGGGGGGGTCTATGAGCAGTTCTTC.

The genes are TRBV6-5 and TRBJ1-1; tentative D call: TRBD1 (5 bases). CDR1 and CDR2 from the germline V gene are MNHEY and SVGAGI. This CDR3 comprises 13 residues. The V and J ends lost 5 bases and 8 bases respectively, with 15 bases between them. This CDR3 is CASSERGRSEAFF. The DNA of the CDR3 is TGTGCCAGCAGTGAAAGGGGCAGATCGGAAGCTTTCTTT.

The genes are TRBV19 and TRBJ1-5; D ambiguous. The ends were cut back, 3 bases at V and 4 bases at J, with 13 bases in the middle. The CDR3 is 15 residues long. The germline gives CDR1 LNHDA, CDR2 SQIVND (reference sequence). CDR3 sequence reads: CASSMRKSGNQPQHF. The CDR3 DNA reads TGTGCCAGTAGTATGCGTAAGAGCGGGAATCAGCCCCAGCATTTT.

This chain connects TRBV19 to TRBJ1-2, with 7 bases identical to TRBD1. V was clipped by 6 bases and J by 4 bases; unmatched bases: 8. This CDR3 spans 14 amino acids. The germline gives CDR1 LNHDA, CDR2 SQIVND (reference sequence). DNA of the CDR3: TGTGCCAGTAGCCCGAGGGGGCTGGTCTATGGCTACACCTTC. It is translated as CASSPRGLVYGYTF.

The chain joins TRBV7-9 to TRBJ2-5; 8 nucleotides line up with TRBD2. The V and J ends lost 5 bases and 5 bases, in that order; junction bases with no gene match: 10. Germline assignment: CDR1 SEHNR and CDR2 FQNEAQ (reference sequence). This CDR3 spans 15 amino acids. CDR3 DNA: TGTGCCAGCAGCACCCCGGGAGGGTTGGGTGAGACCCAGTACTTC. Its protein product is CASSTPGGLGETQYF.

This clone was detected a few times. The chain links TRBV28 to TRBJ1-5; unclear D gene. Germline CDR1 reads MDHEN; CDR2 reads SYDVKM. The CDR3 runs to 11 residues. V lost 5 bases and J lost 15, with 14 bases in between. CDR3 bases: TGTGCCAGCAGTGCGGGTGGTCCATCGCATTTT. Amino acid sequence: CASSAGGPSHF.

The CDR3 bases are TGTGCCTGGAGTGTAGGAGGGGCGGCTAATGAAAAACTGTTTTTT. Its translation is CAWSVGGAANEKLFF. This chain links TRBV30 with TRBJ1-4, with a weak D call TRBD1 (5 bases). V dropped 0 bases and J dropped 3 bases, with 11 bases sitting between them. The CDR3 totals 15 residues. Looked up from germline, CDR1 is GTSNPN and CDR2 is SVGIG (reference sequence).

This sequence joins TRBV7-2 and TRBJ1-1; TRBD1 matches 10 bases. V was clipped by 5 bases and J by 0 bases; unmatched bases: 3. The germline V gene encodes CDR1 SGHTA and CDR2 FQGNSA. The length of the CDR3 is 15 residues. The CDR3 coding sequence is TGTGCCAGCAGCCACGGGACAGGGGTGAACACTGAAGCTTTCTTT. Translating it yields CASSHGTGVNTEAFF.

The J gene is TRBJ1-6, the V gene TRBV5-4; 7 nucleotides match TRBD1. CDR3 length equals 19 residues. V was pared by 3 bases and J by 7 bases, with 19 bases of the junction left unmatched. Germline V lookup: CDR1 SGHNT, CDR2 YYREEE (reference sequence). CDR3 DNA sequence: TGTGCCAGCAGCTCTACCGGTCATGCAAGGCAGGGGGTAAATTCACCCCTCCACTTT. The encoded protein is CASSSTGHARQGVNSPLHF.

The CDR3 spells CASSLGLAGGNEQFF. The DNA for the CDR3 is TGTGCCAGCAGCCTGGGACTAGCGGGGGGGAATGAGCAGTTCTTC. The rearrangement links TRBV5-4 to TRBJ2-1, with 16 bases fitting TRBD2. Germline V gene lookup returns CDR1 SGHNT and CDR2 YYREEE (reference sequence). Trimming removed 4 bases from V and 7 bases from J; junction bases left unmatched: 2. This CDR3 is built from 15 residues.

The chain is built from TRBV4-3 and TRBJ2-3; 7 bases match TRBD1. The CDR3 has 14 amino acids. CDR1 is LGHNA and CDR2 is YSLEER in the germline V gene. The J segment lost 6 bases and the V segment lost 3 bases, leaving 6 bases of the junction unmatched. CDR3 loop: CASSHGTVKDTQYF. CDR3 nucleotides: TGCGCCAGCAGCCACGGGACAGTAAAGGATACGCAGTATTTT.

V usage is TRBV6-5 and J usage is TRBJ1-1; D gene uncertain. V gave up 4 bases and J gave up 5 bases, with 17 bases separating them. This CDR3 contains 15 residues. The germline V gene encodes CDR1 MNHEY and CDR2 SVGAGI. The CDR3 sequence: CASSSPTTAGTEAFF. The CDR3 DNA sequence: TGTGCCAGCAGTTCCCCTACTACGGCGGGGACTGAAGCTTTCTTT.